The clone carrying this T cell receptor (beta chain) appeared many times. Its target is not known. TCRdb passed the RT-PCR reads through MiXCR, listing each CDR3 protein once. The table lists about 240,000 distinct CDR3 sequences, roughly an eighth of them singletons. The data were taken from a study of response to subunit inactivated influenza vaccine. Trimming removed 0 bases at V and 0 bases at J, with 15 bases between. Germline lookup yields CDR1 DFQATT and CDR2 SNEGSKA (reference sequence). This CDR3 has 16 residues. Study-level points and caveats: Authors suggested each seasonal influenza vaccination recruits few new T cells.

The chain employs TRBV20-1 and TRBJ2-7; D tentatively fits TRBD1 or TRBD2 (5 bases each). The sequencing used non-naive T cells sorted from PBMCs, collected 14 to 15 days before vaccination. This sequence was found in a man aged 50 or older who received an inactivated influenza vaccine. For the CDR3, the DNA is TGCAGTGCTAGAGATGTGTCGGGGACCAACTCCTACGAGCAGTACTTC. Residues: CSARDVSGTNSYEQYF.